Following are 20 T cell receptor beta chains from one sample sequenced in a study of blood T cell repertoires in COVID-19. Assay: immunoSEQ multiplex PCR; the TCRdb copy retains only in-frame clones and omits some. This sample has roughly 190,000 clones; around 83% occur once, and the top ten carry roughly 6.1%. Sample: peripheral blood. These receptors originate from a woman in her forties with acute or convalescent COVID-19.

The genes are TRBV4-2 and TRBJ1-5; 7 bases fit TRBD1. Germline V gene data show CDR1 as LGHNA and CDR2 as YNFKEQ. V gave up 3 bases and J gave up 11 bases; unmatched junction bases: 13. This CDR3 has 15 amino acids. The CDR3 DNA sequence: TGTGCCAGCAGCCATCAAGGGGGACAGCAATCAGCCCAGCATTTT. This encodes CASSHQGGQQSAQHF.

This clone was counted many times. The rearrangement links TRBV6-4 to TRBJ2-3; perhaps TRBD1 as D (6 bases). V was cut by 3 bases and J by 4 bases, with 17 bases left in between. Germline values: CDR1 MRHNA, CDR2 SNTAGT. The CDR3 consists of 16 residues. CDR3 residues: CASSEGEQGGSDTQYF. DNA for the CDR3: TGTGCCAGCAGTGAAGGAGAACAGGGTGGTTCAGATACGCAGTATTTT.

The chain employs TRBV6-1 and TRBJ1-2, with D hard to call. V lost 4 bases and J lost 2, with 17 bases in between. The CDR3 runs to 16 residues. Per germline, CDR1 MNHNS and CDR2 SASEGT. CDR3 sequence reads: CASSGPLRDGNYGYTF. The CDR3 coding sequence is TGTGCCAGCAGTGGACCCCTGCGGGATGGGAACTATGGCTACACCTTC.

The chain links TRBV6-5 to TRBJ1-6, with no clear D. CDR1 and CDR2 (germline): MNHEY, SVGAGI. Trimming shortened V by 0 bases and J by 6 bases, and 9 bases separated the two germline ends. CDR3 length: 15 amino acids. The CDR3 spells CASSYSNRANSPLHF. CDR3 DNA sequence: TGTGCCAGCAGTTACTCCAACAGAGCTAATTCACCCCTCCACTTT.

The V call is TRBV7-2, the J call TRBJ1-5; tentative D call: TRBD1 (5 bases). The CDR3 contains 14 residues. The germline V gene has CDR1 SGHTA and CDR2 FQGNSA. V was trimmed by 1 base and J by 6 bases, leaving 10 bases between them. The CDR3 here is CASSLVQGGQPQHF. CDR3 nucleotides: TGTGCCAGCAGCTTAGTGCAGGGTGGTCAGCCCCAGCATTTT.

The chain links TRBV7-2 to TRBJ1-5; 8 bases fit TRBD1. Trimming at V came to 5 bases and at J to 6 bases, leaving 9 bases not matched to a gene. In germline, CDR1 is SGHTA, CDR2 FQGNSA. The CDR3 totals 15 residues. The CDR3 spells CASSPRDRGTQPQHF. The DNA of the CDR3 is TGTGCCAGCAGCCCCCGCGACAGGGGAACTCAGCCCCAGCATTTT.

The J gene is TRBJ1-2, the V gene TRBV30; TRBD1 might be the D (5 bases). This CDR3 region has 14 residues. V shed 7 bases and J shed 6 bases, with 21 bases lying between them. Germline values: CDR1 GTSNPN, CDR2 SVGIG (reference sequence). CDR3 nucleotides: TGTGCCTTGCAGGTTGGGGCGCGGTATAATGGCTACACCTTC. Translating it yields CALQVGARYNGYTF.

This sequence joins TRBV29-1 and TRBJ2-1; TRBD1 aligns across 10 bases. The CDR3 has 16 amino acids. CDR1 and CDR2 from the germline V gene are SQVTM and ANQGSEA. V lost 7 bases, J lost 1 base, and 10 bases stayed unmatched. The CDR3 region is CSAFSGQGSSYNEQFF. The CDR3 DNA sequence: TGCAGCGCTTTTTCGGGACAGGGGAGTTCCTACAATGAGCAGTTCTTC.

The V and J genes are TRBV27 and TRBJ1-5, with 11 bases identical to TRBD1. Germline V CDR1 and CDR2: MNHEY, SMNVEV (reference sequence). The CDR3 extends over 16 amino acids. Trimming cost V 3 bases and J 5 bases; bases outside gene matches: 6. This CDR3 reads CASSFARDRGYQPQHF. The CDR3 nucleotides read TGTGCCAGCAGTTTTGCCCGGGACAGGGGGTATCAGCCCCAGCATTTT.

V gene TRBV5-4 combines with J gene TRBJ2-7, with 7 bases matching TRBD1. V gave up 4 bases and J gave up 2 bases; unmatched junction bases: 6. The CDR3 spans 14 residues. Per germline, CDR1 SGHNT and CDR2 YYREEE (reference sequence). CDR3 coding DNA: TGTGCCAGCAGCAAGGGACAGTACACCTACGAGCAGTACTTC. It yields the protein CASSKGQYTYEQYF.

The V gene is TRBV4-1, the J gene TRBJ1-5, with D possibly being TRBD1 (6 bases). CDR3 size: 15 residues. The germline V and J ends were trimmed by 3 bases and 5 bases, with 14 bases remaining between them. Germline CDR1 and CDR2: MGHRA and YSYEKL. CDR3 protein: CASSQVPGDDQPQHF. Here the CDR3 DNA reads TGCGCCAGCAGCCAGGTTCCAGGGGACGATCAGCCCCAGCATTTT.

The chain joins TRBV11-1 to TRBJ1-2; 7 bases match TRBD1. Germline V CDR1 and CDR2: SGHAT, FQDESV (reference sequence). Trimming at V came to 3 bases and at J to 0 bases, leaving 4 bases not matched to a gene. This CDR3 contains 15 residues. CDR3 in amino acids: CASSLGQPTNYGYTF. The CDR3 DNA reads as TGTGCCAGCAGCTTGGGACAGCCAACTAACTATGGCTACACCTTC.

This chain uses TRBV30 with TRBJ2-7, with D maybe TRBD1 (6 bases). V was pared by 0 bases and J by 11 bases, with 14 bases between. Germline assignment: CDR1 GTSNPN and CDR2 SVGIG (reference sequence). This CDR3 contains 12 residues. This chain's CDR3 is CAWSVRSGAKYF. The CDR3 DNA follows: TGTGCCTGGAGTGTACGATCAGGGGCCAAGTACTTC.

The rearrangement links TRBV28 to TRBJ2-3; no firm D call. V shed 6 bases and J shed 6 bases, with 7 bases lying between them. In germline, CDR1 is MDHEN, CDR2 SYDVKM. There are 11 residues in the CDR3. CDR3 loop: CASRVRDTQYF. DNA of the CDR3: TGTGCCAGCAGGGTACGGGATACGCAGTATTTT.

The chain carries TRBV3-1 (or the pseudogene TRBV3-2) and TRBJ2-2; D might be TRBD1 (6 bases). The CDR3 has 14 amino acids. CDR1 and CDR2 (germline): LGHDT, YNNKEL (reference sequence). V was cut by 1 base and J by 6 bases, with 9 bases left in between. The CDR3 sequence is CASSQGGQAGELFF. DNA of the CDR3: TGTGCCAGCAGCCAAGGGGGGCAGGCCGGGGAGCTGTTTTTT.

The chain combines TRBV28 with TRBJ2-3, with unresolved D. The ends were cut back, 2 bases at V and 2 bases at J, with 5 bases in the middle. The CDR3 is made up of 13 amino acids. CDR1 MDHEN and CDR2 SYDVKM come from the germline V gene. CDR3 in DNA: TGTGCCAGCAGTTTACCGGTCACAGATACGCAGTATTTT. Protein: CASSLPVTDTQYF. Based on the CDR3 plus reference TRBV28 and TRBJ2-3, the full variable domain is DVKVTQSSRYLVKRTGEKVFLECVQDMDHENMFWYRQDPGLGLRLIYFSYDVKMKEKGDIPEGYSVSREKKERFSLILESASTNQTSMYLCASSLPVTDTQYFGPGTRLTVL.

This chain links TRBV7-2 with TRBJ2-6; 8 nucleotides match TRBD2. The CDR3 spans 16 residues. With 4 bases clipped from V and 3 bases from J, the junction kept 5 bases outside the gene matches. CDR1 is SGHTA, CDR2 FQGNSA, per germline. CDR3 sequence reads: CASSSGGAGGANVLTF. The CDR3 DNA is TGTGCCAGCAGCTCCGGGGGGGCTGGTGGGGCCAACGTCCTGACTTTC.

The chain links TRBV13 to TRBJ1-2; possibly TRBD1 for D (5 bases). This CDR3 has 15 residues. The germline V gene has CDR1 PRHDT and CDR2 FYEKMQ (reference sequence). The germline V and J ends were trimmed by 5 bases and 0 bases, with 13 bases remaining between them. DNA for the CDR3: TGTGCCAGCAGCCTTGGGGGGACTGCTAACTATGGCTACACCTTC. Its translation: CASSLGGTANYGYTF.

The rearrangement joins TRBV7-3 to TRBJ2-7; D remains unclear. The germline gives CDR1 SGHTA, CDR2 FQGTGA. The CDR3 is 13 residues long. V lost 1 base, J lost 6 bases, and 10 bases lay in between. The CDR3 DNA is TGTGCCAGCAGCTTAATGGGCAGCTCCGAGCAGTACTTC. Protein sequence: CASSLMGSSEQYF.

The V and J genes are TRBV2 and TRBJ2-7; 7 bases are shared with TRBD1. The germline V gene encodes CDR1 SNHLY and CDR2 FYNNEI. Germline trimming cut 6 bases from V and 6 bases from J; bases unmatched to any gene: 5. The CDR3 has 12 amino acids. This CDR3 is CASSGQVGEQYF. In DNA form, the CDR3 reads TGTGCCAGCAGCGGACAGGTGGGCGAGCAGTACTTC.